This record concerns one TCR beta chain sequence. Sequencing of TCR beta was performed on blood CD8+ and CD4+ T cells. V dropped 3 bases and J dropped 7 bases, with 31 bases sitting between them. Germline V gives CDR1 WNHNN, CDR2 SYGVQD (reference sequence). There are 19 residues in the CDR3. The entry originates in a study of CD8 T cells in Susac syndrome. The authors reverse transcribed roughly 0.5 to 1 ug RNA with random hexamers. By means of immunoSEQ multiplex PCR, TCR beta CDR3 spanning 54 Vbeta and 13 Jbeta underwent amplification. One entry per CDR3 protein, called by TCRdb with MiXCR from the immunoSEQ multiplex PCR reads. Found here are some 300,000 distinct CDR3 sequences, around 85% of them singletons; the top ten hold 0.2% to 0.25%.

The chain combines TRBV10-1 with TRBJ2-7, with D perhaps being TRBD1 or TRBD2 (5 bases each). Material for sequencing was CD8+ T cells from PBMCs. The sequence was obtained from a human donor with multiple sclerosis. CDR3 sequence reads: CASSDPPRAGSYSVGEQYF. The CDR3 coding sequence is TGCGCCAGCAGTGACCCCCCGAGGGCAGGGTCTTACTCGGTGGGTGAGCAGTACTTC.